The present T cell receptor beta chain was sequenced within a study of cytomegalovirus exposure and HLA in healthy donors. Notes on this clone: Its antigen is currently unknown.

Germline V gene sequence: CDR1 LNHDA, CDR2 SQIVND (reference sequence). The CDR3 is 16 amino acids. Losses at the gene ends were 6 bases for V and 5 bases for J; bases not matched to a gene: 13. Primers included in the PCR were 60 Vbeta and 13 Jbeta primers. The repertoire was sequenced with immunoSEQ multiplex PCR; TCRdb's copy has only in-frame clones and lacks some. The sample yields around 120,000 clones, about 76% seen once. Notes on the study in general: Earlier analysis yielded a pattern in which most TCR beta V segments were productive about 90% or about 30% of the time. As a later analysis revealed, the rate of TCR association differed by HLA locus, with DRB1 most and HLA-C fewest. Listed as cytomegalovirus-associated were 150 to 200 TCR beta chains. The presence/absence work took it that sequencing depth was about the same across donors.

The origin of this receptor is a man in his sixties in good health and CMV-seropositive. What was sequenced was PBMCs. This sequence joins TRBV19 and TRBJ1-1, with 9 bases fitting TRBD1. The CDR3 here is CASSAQGARVGTEAFF. In DNA, the CDR3 is TGTGCCAGTAGCGCACAGGGGGCTAGGGTAGGGACTGAAGCTTTCTTT.